The entry below describes one TCR beta chain. RNA transcripts provided the template for amplifying TCR beta CDR3 regions. HTBI primers served in a first-round RT-PCR, which a second-round multiplex PCR followed. One entry per CDR3 protein results from TCRdb running MiXCR on the multiplex PCR reads. The repertoire includes hundreds of thousands of distinct CDR3 sequences, just over 40% of them detected once, and over 2.5% sits in the top ten. Germline loops: CDR1 SNHLY, CDR2 FYNNEI. This CDR3 has 13 residues. Between the trimmed V and J ends, which lost 5 bases and 7 bases, there was a span of 15 bases. The sample comes from a study of Graves' ophthalmopathy and Graves' hyperthyroidism. Other autoimmune diseases, uncontrolled infections, pregnancy or lactation excluded patients from enrollment.

The sample was peripheral blood. The J gene is TRBJ2-7, the V gene TRBV2; no reliable D call. The TCR sequence derives from an adult man with Graves' ophthalmopathy. CDR3: CASSIDANNEQYF. The CDR3 DNA reads TGTGCCAGCAGTATCGACGCCAACAATGAGCAGTACTTC.